The 2 T cell receptor beta chains given below trace back to one sample, sequenced in a study of blood T cell repertoires in COVID-19 (dated by TCRdb to 2018 to 2020). Libraries were prepared through the immunoSEQ multiplex PCR assay. This is the immuneACCESS table as TCRdb keeps it, with only in-frame sequences that have V and J called. A part of the clones is gone; compared with another copy, unresolved V genes explain less than half, and the rest is unexplained. The sample yields 200,000 to 300,000 clones; about 91% were counted once. The ten largest clones represent approximately 6% of the sample. The sample taken for sequencing was peripheral blood. The receptor set was obtained from a woman aged 25-40 years with COVID-19, enrolled during active disease.

The CDR3 DNA reads as TGTGCCAGCACCGTCGACAGGGCCAACTATGGCTACACCTTC. Protein sequence: CASTVDRANYGYTF. This chain links TRBV6-5 with TRBJ1-2; 7 bases map to TRBD1. Germline CDR1 and CDR2: MNHEY and SVGAGI. CDR3 size: 14 residues. With V trimmed by 7 bases and J by 2 bases, 7 bases remained unmatched.

J is TRBJ2-1 and V is TRBV5-1; 12 bases are shared with TRBD2. Germline values: CDR1 SGHRS, CDR2 YFSETQ. CDR3 length: 16 amino acids. V was pared by 4 bases and J by 3 bases, with 5 bases of the junction left unmatched. This CDR3 reads CASSRMTSGSYNEQFF. CDR3 bases: TGCGCCAGCAGCCGCATGACTAGCGGGAGCTACAATGAGCAGTTCTTC.